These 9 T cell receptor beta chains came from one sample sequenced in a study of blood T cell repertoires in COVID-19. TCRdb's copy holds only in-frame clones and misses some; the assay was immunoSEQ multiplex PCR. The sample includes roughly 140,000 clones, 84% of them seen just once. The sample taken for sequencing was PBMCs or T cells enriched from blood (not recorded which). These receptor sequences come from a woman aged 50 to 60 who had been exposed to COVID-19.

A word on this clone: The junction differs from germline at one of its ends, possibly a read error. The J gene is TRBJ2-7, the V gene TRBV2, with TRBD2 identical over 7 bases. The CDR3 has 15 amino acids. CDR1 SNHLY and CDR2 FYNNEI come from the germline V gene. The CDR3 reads CASTEGLAVTYEQYF. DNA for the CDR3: TGTGCCAGCACTGAAGGGCTAGCGGTGACCTACGAGCAGTACTTC.

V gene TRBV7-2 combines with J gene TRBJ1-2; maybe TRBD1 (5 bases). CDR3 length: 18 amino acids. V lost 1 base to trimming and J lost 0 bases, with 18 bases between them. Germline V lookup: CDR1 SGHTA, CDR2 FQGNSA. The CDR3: CASSLVGRASYSNYGYTF. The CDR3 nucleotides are TGTGCCAGCAGCTTAGTGGGCAGGGCCAGTTATTCTAACTATGGCTACACCTTC.

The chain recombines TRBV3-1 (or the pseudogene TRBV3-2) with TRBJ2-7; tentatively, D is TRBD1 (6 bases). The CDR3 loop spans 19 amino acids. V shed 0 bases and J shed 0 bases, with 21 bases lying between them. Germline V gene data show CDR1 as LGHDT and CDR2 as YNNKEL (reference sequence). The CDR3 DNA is TGTGCCAGCAGCCAAGATCCTTCATGGGCCCAGGGGCCCTCCTACGAGCAGTACTTC. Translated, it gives CASSQDPSWAQGPSYEQYF.

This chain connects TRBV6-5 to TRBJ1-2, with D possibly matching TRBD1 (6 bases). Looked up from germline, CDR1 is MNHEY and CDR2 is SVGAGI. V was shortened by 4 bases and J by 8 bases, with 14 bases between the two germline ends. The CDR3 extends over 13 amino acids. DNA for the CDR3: TGTGCCAGCAGTTCGGGCAGGGGCGTCGGCTACACCTTC. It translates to CASSSGRGVGYTF.

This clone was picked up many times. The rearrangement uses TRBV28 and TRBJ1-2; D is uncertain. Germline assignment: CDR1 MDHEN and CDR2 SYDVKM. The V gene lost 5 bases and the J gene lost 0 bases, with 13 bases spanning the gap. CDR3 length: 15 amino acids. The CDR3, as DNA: TGTGCCAGCAGTGCCCCGGGAGCTCCTAACTATGGCTACACCTTC. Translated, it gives CASSAPGAPNYGYTF.

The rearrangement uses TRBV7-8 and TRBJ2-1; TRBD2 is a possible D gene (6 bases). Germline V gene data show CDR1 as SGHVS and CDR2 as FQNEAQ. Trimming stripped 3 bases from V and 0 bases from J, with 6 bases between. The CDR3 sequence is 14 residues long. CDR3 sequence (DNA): TGTGCCAGCAGCTTGACTAGCTCCTACAATGAGCAGTTCTTC. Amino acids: CASSLTSSYNEQFF.

DNA of the CDR3: TGTGCCAGCAGCTTAGATAACGGTCGGCGGGGGAGTGAAGCTTTCTTT. Encoded protein: CASSLDNGRRGSEAFF. The chain couples TRBV11-2 to TRBJ1-1; D is possibly TRBD1 (5 bases). This CDR3 comprises 16 residues. The germline V gene has CDR1 SGHAT and CDR2 FQNNGV. V shed 0 bases and J shed 7 bases, with 18 bases lying between them.

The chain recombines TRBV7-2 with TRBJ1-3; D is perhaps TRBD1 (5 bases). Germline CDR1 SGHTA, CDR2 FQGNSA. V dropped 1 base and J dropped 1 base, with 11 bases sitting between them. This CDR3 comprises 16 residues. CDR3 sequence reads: CASSLVGGWSGNTIYF. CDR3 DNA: TGTGCCAGCAGCTTAGTCGGGGGTTGGTCTGGAAACACCATATATTTT.

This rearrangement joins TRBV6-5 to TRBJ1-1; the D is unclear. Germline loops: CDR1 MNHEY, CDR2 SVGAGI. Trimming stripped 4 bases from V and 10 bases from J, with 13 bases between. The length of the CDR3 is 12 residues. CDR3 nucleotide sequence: TGTGCCAGCAGTTTACCGGGAAAAGGAGCTTTCTTT. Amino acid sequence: CASSLPGKGAFF.